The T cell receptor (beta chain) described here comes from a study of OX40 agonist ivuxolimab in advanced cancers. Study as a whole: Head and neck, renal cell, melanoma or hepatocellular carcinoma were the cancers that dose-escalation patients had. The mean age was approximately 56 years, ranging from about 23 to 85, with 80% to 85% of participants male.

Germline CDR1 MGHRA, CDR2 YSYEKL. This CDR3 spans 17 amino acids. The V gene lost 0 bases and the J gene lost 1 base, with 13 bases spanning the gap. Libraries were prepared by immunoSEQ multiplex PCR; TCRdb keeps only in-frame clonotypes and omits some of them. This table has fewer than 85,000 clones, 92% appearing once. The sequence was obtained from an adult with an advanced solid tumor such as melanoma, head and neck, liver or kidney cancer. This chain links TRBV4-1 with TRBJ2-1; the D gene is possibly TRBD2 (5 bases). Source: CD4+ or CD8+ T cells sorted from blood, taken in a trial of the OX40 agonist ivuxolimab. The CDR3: CASSQDRPEGSYNEQFF. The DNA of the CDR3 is TGCGCCAGCAGCCAAGATAGGCCAGAGGGTTCCTACAATGAGCAGTTCTTC.